This entry lists 10 T cell receptor beta chains sequenced from one sample in a study of T cell repertoires in cytomegalovirus infection. TCRdb re-derived calls from the reads in MiXCR, one entry per CDR3 protein. This sample has around 330,000 distinct CDR3 sequences, with roughly 15% found just once. The sample was PBMCs. The receptors come from a human donor in good health (CMV status not recorded). Some clones in this sample may be carry-over from other donors' samples.

A word on this clonotype: An end of the junction does not agree with germline; a read error may underlie this. The V and J genes are TRBV12-3 or TRBV12-4 and TRBJ2-4, with TRBD2 matching 13 bases. The CDR3 consists of 13 residues. CDR3 bases: TGTGCCAGCAGTTCCGGACTAGCGGGGGCCCACCACTTC. Translated: CASSSGLAGAHHF.

At least ten counts were recorded for this clonotype. Written as DNA, the CDR3 is TGTGCCAGCAGCCCCTCGGGCCAGCCCCAGCATTTT. Protein sequence: CASSPSGQPQHF. The rearrangement joins TRBV7-2 to TRBJ1-5, with no clear D. Germline V gene sequence: CDR1 SGHTA, CDR2 FQGNSA. The V gene lost 5 bases and the J gene lost 7 bases, with 9 bases spanning the gap. The CDR3 covers 12 residues.

This clonotype was seen many times. The gene calls are TRBV6-1 and TRBJ2-6; 7 bases are shared with TRBD1. J gave up 0 bases and V 0 bases, and 5 bases lay outside the gene matches. The germline gives CDR1 MNHNS, CDR2 SASEGT. This CDR3 is 18 amino acids long. The CDR3 nucleotides read TGTGCCAGCAGTGAAGCCGGGACAGCCCCCTCTGGGGCCAACGTCCTGACTTTC. Its protein is CASSEAGTAPSGANVLTF.

This clonotype was picked up a small number of times. The chain carries TRBV7-6 and TRBJ2-7; D may match TRBD1 or TRBD2 (6 bases each). Germline lookup yields CDR1 SGHVS and CDR2 FNYEAQ. The CDR3 length is 15 residues. V lost 1 base and J lost 3, with 13 bases in between. The CDR3 protein is CASSLDPGDNYEQYF. The CDR3, as DNA: TGTGCCAGCAGCTTAGACCCGGGGGACAACTACGAGCAGTACTTC. The full variable domain, with the rest looked up from reference TRBV7-6 and TRBJ2-7, is GAGVSQSPRYKVTKRGQDVALRCDPISGHVSLYWYRQALGQGPEFLTYFNYEAQQDKSGLPNDRFSAERPEGSISTLTIQRTEQRDSAMYRCASSLDPGDNYEQYFGPGTRLTVT.

The chain combines TRBV6-1 with TRBJ2-7; 7 bases agree with TRBD1. The CDR3 covers 14 residues. CDR1 and CDR2 (germline): MNHNS, SASEGT. Unmatched junction bases numbered 10, after V lost 6 bases and J lost 5 bases. The CDR3 DNA reads TGTGCCAGCAGATCCGGGACAGTGTTCGACGAGCAGTACTTC. Amino acid sequence: CASRSGTVFDEQYF.

V is TRBV28 and J is TRBJ2-7, with D tentatively TRBD1 or TRBD2 (5 bases each). CDR1 is MDHEN and CDR2 is SYDVKM in the germline V gene. V lost 6 bases and J lost 4, with 16 bases in between. The CDR3 loop spans 14 amino acids. CDR3 DNA sequence: TGTGCCAGCAGGGAACCGGGACGGTTATACGAGCAGTACTTC. This encodes CASREPGRLYEQYF.

This clonotype was observed a handful of times. The rearrangement links TRBV7-9 to TRBJ1-6; D not certain. Germline CDR1 is SEHNR and CDR2 is FQNEAQ (reference sequence). The CDR3 has 12 residues. The germline V and J ends were trimmed by 3 bases and 10 bases, with 7 bases remaining between them. The CDR3 protein is CASSFSGSPLHF. CDR3 nucleotides: TGTGCCAGCAGCTTTTCCGGGTCACCCCTCCACTTT. The variable domain in full, completed from reference TRBV7-9 and TRBJ1-6, reads DTGVSQNPRHKITKRGQNVTFRCDPISEHNRLYWYRQTLGQGPEFLTYFQNEAQLEKSRLLSDRFSAERPKGSFSTLEIQRTEQGDSAMYLCASSFSGSPLHFGNGTRLTVT.

Concerning this clonotype: The conserved final phenylalanine or tryptophan is absent from the CDR3, which likely points to a read error. The limits of the CDR3 on the DNA are not certain, so only TCRdb's listed CDR3 is given. The CDR3 is CASSQVDRGPAT. The rearrangement joins TRBV23-1 to TRBJ1-4; the table's D call, TRBD1, was not checked against the DNA. TRBV23-1 is placed among ORFs of uncertain function. The CDR3 has 12 residues if both end residues are counted.

This clonotype was picked up many times. The rearrangement joins TRBV4-1 to TRBJ1-6; no firm D call. Trimming cost V 0 bases and J 2 bases, with 11 bases left between them. Germline V gene sequence: CDR1 MGHRA, CDR2 YSYEKL. This CDR3 contains 17 residues. The CDR3 reads CASSQETTITYNSPLHF. The DNA for the CDR3 is TGCGCCAGCAGCCAAGAAACGACGATAACCTATAATTCACCCCTCCACTTT.

This clonotype appeared many times. V is TRBV7-3 and J is TRBJ2-1; TRBD2 matches at 13 bases. CDR1 SGHTA and CDR2 FQGTGA come from the germline V gene. After removal of 3 bases from V and 5 bases from J, the junction contained 7 bases not matched to a gene. This CDR3 spans 17 amino acids. Here the CDR3 reads CASSFSRTSGGNNEQFF. CDR3 DNA: TGTGCCAGCAGCTTTTCCCGGACTAGCGGGGGTAACAATGAGCAGTTCTTC.